Listed here are 5 T cell receptor beta chains from one sample, sequenced in a study of blood T cell repertoires in COVID-19. Generated by immunoSEQ multiplex PCR, the TCRdb table keeps only in-frame clones and is missing some. Of about 340,000 clones in the sample, around nine tenths were seen once. Sequenced: peripheral blood. The receptors were sampled from a woman in her sixties with COVID-19, enrolled during active disease.

This rearrangement joins TRBV9 to TRBJ2-5; TRBD1 matches 9 bases. The CDR3 runs 15 residues. Germline CDR1 and CDR2: SGDLS and YYNGEE. With 4 bases clipped from V and 4 bases from J, the junction kept 8 bases outside the gene matches. CDR3 in DNA: TGTGCCAGCAGCATCCGGGACAGGGAGGGAGAGACCCAGTACTTC. This translates into CASSIRDREGETQYF.

V gene TRBV5-1 combines with J gene TRBJ1-5; tentative D call: TRBD1 (5 bases). The CDR3 length is 16 residues. The germline V gene has CDR1 SGHRS and CDR2 YFSETQ. The V end was cut by 4 bases, the J end by 2 bases, with 16 bases between. The CDR3 protein is CASSVGDQGGNQPQHF. The CDR3 DNA reads TGCGCCAGCAGCGTAGGGGATCAGGGTGGCAATCAGCCCCAGCATTTT.

The J gene is TRBJ2-7, the V gene TRBV10-3; 14 bases map to TRBD2. The CDR3 is 15 residues long. With 6 bases clipped from V and 5 bases from J, the junction kept 6 bases outside the gene matches. The germline gives CDR1 ENHRY, CDR2 SYGVKD. The CDR3 loop reads CAIRTTSGGAHEQYF. The CDR3 DNA reads as TGTGCCATCAGAACGACTAGCGGGGGGGCACACGAGCAGTACTTC.

The chain couples TRBV19 to TRBJ2-3, with a weak D call TRBD2 (7 bases). The V gene lost 4 bases and the J gene lost 3 bases, with 14 bases spanning the gap. Germline-derived CDR1 and CDR2 are LNHDA and SQIVND (reference sequence). This CDR3 has 15 amino acids. Written as DNA, the CDR3 is TGTGCCAGTAGTACCCCGGGGGGCGCGACAGATACGCAGTATTTT. It encodes CASSTPGGATDTQYF.

The V call is TRBV5-1, the J call TRBJ2-7, with 10 bases lining up with TRBD1. Germline-derived CDR1 and CDR2 are SGHRS and YFSETQ. The J segment lost 3 bases and the V segment lost 0 bases, leaving 3 bases of the junction unmatched. The CDR3 contains 15 residues. For the CDR3, the DNA is TGCGCCAGCAGCTTGGGACAGGGGGCCTACTACGAGCAGTACTTC. This sequence encodes CASSLGQGAYYEQYF. Full variable domain (rest looked up from reference TRBV5-1 and TRBJ2-7): KAGVTQTPRYLIKTRGQQVTLSCSPISGHRSVSWYQQTPGQGLQFLFEYFSETQRNKGNFPGRFSGRQFSNSRSEMNVSTLELGDSALYLCASSLGQGAYYEQYFGPGTRLTVT.